These 23 T cell receptor beta chains were all obtained from the same sample, sequenced in a study of CD8 T cells in ankylosing spondylitis listed by TCRdb under 2017. The research as a whole found: Blood from ankylosing spondylitis patients appeared to be characterized by a TCR beta motif made up of about 8 highly homologous amino acid variants.

Their target antigens are unknown. Library preparation employed 5' RACE. The listed sequencing device is Illumina HiSeq 2500. The public reads were reanalyzed by TCRdb: fastp trimming at Q25, MiXCR alignment, in-frame beta chains only. Each CDR3 protein appears once, grouped with its most common genes and DNA. In this sample the table shows around 540,000 distinct CDR3 sequences, roughly 12% of which occur a single time. In total, the top ten clones hold 6.5% to 7% of the sample. The specimen was blood, either unsorted or a sorted T cell fraction (not recorded which). The receptors stem from a male donor with ankylosing spondylitis.

This clonotype was observed at least ten times. The chain uses TRBV24-1 and TRBJ2-7; 7 bases align to TRBD2. V gave up 5 bases and J gave up 0 bases; unmatched junction bases: 6. The CDR3 extends over 15 amino acids. Germline V gene sequence: CDR1 KGHDR, CDR2 SFDVKD. CDR3 in DNA: TGTGCCACCAGTGCCTCCGGGACTAACTCCTACGAGCAGTACTTC. It is translated as CATSASGTNSYEQYF.

The chain has TRBV6-1 and TRBJ2-5, with D maybe TRBD1 (7 bases). The V end was cut by 6 bases, the J end by 6 bases, with 20 bases between. The length of the CDR3 is 15 residues. From germline, CDR1 is MNHNS and CDR2 SASEGT. The CDR3 bases are TGTGCCAGCAGGGGGTATCAGGGGGGCAGTCAGACCCAGTACTTC. It codes for CASRGYQGGSQTQYF.

The chain recombines TRBV7-9 with TRBJ2-3; maybe TRBD1 (6 bases). The length of the CDR3 is 14 residues. The germline gives CDR1 SEHNR, CDR2 FQNEAQ (reference sequence). V gave up 0 bases and J gave up 4 bases, with 8 bases separating them. The chain's CDR3 is CASSLATGSDTQYF. For the CDR3, the DNA is TGTGCCAGCAGCTTAGCCACAGGGTCAGATACGCAGTATTTT.

The V and J genes are TRBV12-3 or TRBV12-4 and TRBJ2-7; 12 nucleotides line up with TRBD2. The CDR3 covers 12 residues. The ends lost 5 bases at V and 13 bases at J; junction bases unmatched: 6. The CDR3: CASSKGLAGNYF. CDR3 nucleotides: TGTGCCAGCAGTAAGGGACTAGCGGGTAACTACTTC.

The chain has TRBV10-3 and TRBJ2-1; no reliable D call. Germline V gene data show CDR1 as ENHRY and CDR2 as SYGVKD. Trimming took off 4 bases at V and 2 bases at J, with 9 bases between the two ends. The CDR3 has 14 amino acids. The CDR3 DNA follows: TGTGCCATCAGTGCTTCGAAGCCCTACAATGAGCAGTTCTTC. Translating gives CAISASKPYNEQFF.

This clonotype was counted many times. The CDR3 reads CSVGLGGASDTQYF. CDR3 in DNA: TGCAGCGTTGGCCTTGGGGGGGCCTCAGATACGCAGTATTTT. The chain joins TRBV29-1 to TRBJ2-3, with a tentative D call TRBD2 (7 bases). The CDR3 has 14 residues. Germline-derived CDR1 and CDR2 are SQVTM and ANQGSEA. V was shortened by 4 bases and J by 4 bases, with 15 bases between the two germline ends.

Only a few counts were recorded for this clonotype. CDR3 amino acids: CASSSRDSRGYTF. DNA of the CDR3: TGTGCCAGCAGCTCTCGGGACAGCCGGGGCTACACCTTC. The rearrangement joins TRBV11-2 to TRBJ1-2, with 7 bases fitting TRBD1. This CDR3 region has 13 residues. J lost 8 bases, V lost 4 bases, and 7 bases had no gene match. Germline V CDR1 and CDR2: SGHAT, FQNNGV.

The genes are TRBV2 and TRBJ2-7; TRBD2 might be the D (5 bases). Per the germline V gene, CDR1 is SNHLY and CDR2 is FYNNEI. The V and J ends lost 7 bases and 6 bases respectively, with 10 bases between them. The CDR3 extends over 11 amino acids. CDR3 nucleotides: TGTGCCAGCACCTATGGGAGCGAGCAGTACTTC. Its translation is CASTYGSEQYF.

This clonotype was found a few times. The chain is built from TRBV12-3 or TRBV12-4 and TRBJ2-3; D call uncertain. The V end lost 5 bases, the J end lost 4 bases, and 13 bases lay between the germline ends. This CDR3 has 14 amino acids. The CDR3 nucleotides read TGTGCCAGCAGTGAGGAGTACCCCTCAGATACGCAGTATTTT. Translated: CASSEEYPSDTQYF.

The rearrangement joins TRBV5-1 to TRBJ1-1, with a tentative D call TRBD1 (6 bases). V lost 4 bases to trimming and J lost 3 bases, with 16 bases between them. Per the germline V gene, CDR1 is SGHRS and CDR2 is YFSETQ. The CDR3 runs to 15 residues. The CDR3 DNA reads as TGCGCCAGCAGCATCGGGATACAGGGATACACTGAAGCTTTCTTT. Protein product: CASSIGIQGYTEAFF. The full variable domain, in which reference TRBV5-1 and TRBJ1-1 provide the parts outside the CDR3, is KAGVTQTPRYLIKTRGQQVTLSCSPISGHRSVSWYQQTPGQGLQFLFEYFSETQRNKGNFPGRFSGRQFSNSRSEMNVSTLELGDSALYLCASSIGIQGYTEAFFGQGTRLTVV.

This clonotype came up a few times. The chain joins TRBV5-1 to TRBJ1-2; tentatively, D is TRBD1 (5 bases). V gave up 4 bases and J gave up 4 bases, with 14 bases separating them. CDR3 length: 14 amino acids. The germline V gene encodes CDR1 SGHRS and CDR2 YFSETQ. The CDR3 sequence: CASSPRGEVYGYTF. In DNA form, the CDR3 reads TGCGCCAGCAGCCCGCGGGGGGAGGTCTATGGCTACACCTTC.

This clonotype appeared many times. The chain has TRBV29-1 and TRBJ2-3; 8 nucleotides align to TRBD2. The CDR3 has 16 amino acids. CDR1 is SQVTM and CDR2 is ANQGSEA in the germline V gene. With 4 bases clipped from V and 6 bases from J, the junction kept 15 bases outside the gene matches. The CDR3 is CSVVGITGLGLDTQYF. The CDR3 bases are TGCAGCGTTGTGGGGATAACGGGACTAGGGCTGGATACGCAGTATTTT.

In DNA form, the CDR3 reads TGCAGTGCTAGAGATAGAACCTATGCGATTAGCACAGATACGCAGTATTTT. Its protein is CSARDRTYAISTDTQYF. The chain recombines TRBV20-1 with TRBJ2-3; no reliable D call. V dropped 0 bases and J dropped 0 bases, with 16 bases sitting between them. CDR3 length equals 17 residues. The V gene's germline CDR1 is DFQATT and CDR2 SNEGSKA (reference sequence).

This clonotype was seen a few times. The chain has TRBV19 and TRBJ2-5; 9 bases are a match to TRBD2. The CDR3 runs to 14 residues. Losses at the gene ends were 7 bases for V and 5 bases for J; bases not matched to a gene: 8. CDR1 is LNHDA, CDR2 SQIVND, per germline (reference sequence). CDR3 loop: CASKGGRARETQYF. CDR3 in DNA: TGTGCCAGTAAGGGCGGGAGGGCCAGGGAGACCCAGTACTTC.

CDR3 loop: CASRRLAGGNNEQFF. The CDR3 nucleotides are TGCGCCAGCAGACGCCTAGCGGGAGGTAACAATGAGCAGTTCTTC. The chain is built from TRBV5-1 and TRBJ2-1; 11 bases agree with TRBD2. Germline CDR1 and CDR2: SGHRS and YFSETQ. The CDR3 extends over 15 amino acids. Trimming removed 5 bases from V and 5 bases from J; junction bases left unmatched: 6.

The chain couples TRBV20-1 to TRBJ2-1; 11 bases are shared with TRBD2. This CDR3 has 14 amino acids. Trimming removed 8 bases from V and 7 bases from J; junction bases left unmatched: 10. The germline gives CDR1 DFQATT, CDR2 SNEGSKA (reference sequence). The CDR3 DNA follows: TGCAGTTATTCTAGCGGGAGGATCGGGAATGAGCAGTTCTTC. Translation gives CSYSSGRIGNEQFF.

In this sample, this clonotype turned up a few times. The rearrangement links TRBV4-1 to TRBJ1-1; TRBD1 agrees at 7 bases. The V gene end was trimmed by 0 bases and the J gene end by 4 bases; junction bases not matched to a gene: 8. This CDR3 comprises 16 residues. Per the germline V gene, CDR1 is MGHRA and CDR2 is YSYEKL. The CDR3 sequence: CASSQDRGTRRTEAFF. CDR3 nucleotide sequence: TGCGCCAGCAGCCAAGACAGGGGGACGAGGCGCACTGAAGCTTTCTTT.

The genes are TRBV2 and TRBJ1-4; 7 nucleotides match TRBD1. The length of the CDR3 is 16 residues. CDR1 is SNHLY and CDR2 is FYNNEI in the germline V gene. V dropped 5 bases and J dropped 3; count of bases not matched to a gene: 9. The DNA of the CDR3 is TGTGCCAGCAGTAGACAGGGTGGGGCCTCTAATGAAAAACTGTTTTTT. This encodes CASSRQGGASNEKLFF.

A word on this clonotype: At one boundary the junction diverges from the germline segment, which might be a read error. This chain uses TRBV12-3 or TRBV12-4 with TRBJ1-2; 10 bases match TRBD1. This CDR3 has 12 residues. In nucleotides, the CDR3 is TGTGCCAGCAGCCCCGACAGGGGGCCTTATCGGTTC. Its translation: CASSPDRGPYRF.

This clonotype was recorded a few times. The chain employs TRBV3-1 and TRBJ2-5; 9 bases align to TRBD2. Germline loops: CDR1 LGHDT, CDR2 YNNKEL (reference sequence). The ends lost 8 bases at V and 5 bases at J; junction bases unmatched: 12. The length of the CDR3 is 15 residues. The CDR3 DNA follows: TGTGCCAGCCGCTGGGTAGCGGGAGCGCAGGAGACCCAGTACTTC. It encodes CASRWVAGAQETQYF.

Here the CDR3 DNA reads TGTGCCAGCAGCTTGTGGTCCGGGACCTACACTGAAGCTTTCTTT. As protein: CASSLWSGTYTEAFF. The rearrangement links TRBV5-6 to TRBJ1-1; perhaps TRBD1 as D (5 bases). This CDR3 is built from 15 residues. Between the trimmed V and J ends, which lost 1 base and 3 bases, there was a span of 13 bases. CDR1 SGHDT and CDR2 YYEEEE come from the germline V gene.

This clonotype was detected only a few times. The V call is TRBV2, the J call TRBJ2-4; no firm D call. Germline CDR1 and CDR2: SNHLY and FYNNEI. V was pared by 9 bases and J by 5 bases, with 14 bases between. This CDR3 has 13 residues. DNA for the CDR3: TGTGCCAGACGAACGGATAACGAAAACATTCAGTACTTC. It codes for CARRTDNENIQYF.

This clonotype appeared many times. The gene calls are TRBV12-3 or TRBV12-4 and TRBJ2-1; 12 bases fit TRBD2. The J segment lost 7 bases and the V segment lost 5 bases, leaving 12 bases of the junction unmatched. The CDR3 covers 17 residues. The DNA for the CDR3 is TGTGCCAGCAGTCCCGGGGGAGCTAGCGGGAGGGGGAATGAGCAGTTCTTC. As protein: CASSPGGASGRGNEQFF.